The 30 T cell receptor beta chains given below trace back to one sample, sequenced in a study of blood T cell repertoires in COVID-19. Assay used: immunoSEQ multiplex PCR; TCRdb lists only in-frame clones, some missing. The sample holds 150,000 to 200,000 clones, about nine tenths seen once. Sequences were obtained from peripheral blood. The receptor source for this set is a man in his late teens or twenties who had recovered from COVID-19.

This rearrangement joins TRBV28 to TRBJ1-1, with 10 bases aligning to TRBD1. The V segment lost 2 bases and the J segment 4 bases; nucleotides outside the gene matches: 4. Germline CDR1 is MDHEN and CDR2 is SYDVKM. The length of the CDR3 is 15 residues. In DNA form, the CDR3 reads TGTGCCAGCAGTTTAGCCGGGACAGGGGTCACTGAAGCTTTCTTT. This sequence encodes CASSLAGTGVTEAFF.

This clone turned up a few times. The genes are TRBV7-9 and TRBJ2-7, with 8 bases lining up with TRBD2. V gave up 4 bases and J gave up 3 bases; unmatched junction bases: 8. Looked up from germline, CDR1 is SEHNR and CDR2 is FQNEAQ (reference sequence). The CDR3 is 15 amino acids. The CDR3 nucleotides are TGTGCCAGCAGCTCCCCCGGGACTAGTCTCTACGAGCAGTACTTC. Protein product: CASSSPGTSLYEQYF. The variable domain in full, with the rest retrieved from reference TRBV7-9 and TRBJ2-7, is DTGVSQNPRHKITKRGQNVTFRCDPISEHNRLYWYRQTLGQGPEFLTYFQNEAQLEKSRLLSDRFSAERPKGSFSTLEIQRTEQGDSAMYLCASSSPGTSLYEQYFGPGTRLTVT.

The genes are TRBV28 and TRBJ2-7, with 8 bases fitting TRBD2. From germline, CDR1 is MDHEN and CDR2 SYDVKM. V lost 6 bases and J lost 2; bases outside the gene matches: 6. The length of the CDR3 is 14 residues. The CDR3 DNA is TGTGCCAGCAGCAAGCCGGGAGGGCCCTACGAGCAGTACTTC. Protein: CASSKPGGPYEQYF.

The chain carries TRBV4-1 and TRBJ1-1; 8 bases align to TRBD1. CDR1 and CDR2 (germline): MGHRA, YSYEKL. This CDR3 contains 14 residues. The junction had 7 bases not matched to a gene; V was cut back by 3 bases and J by 7 bases. CDR3 amino acids: CASSHPGGAGEAFF. DNA for the CDR3: TGCGCCAGCAGCCACCCAGGGGGCGCCGGTGAAGCTTTCTTT.

The chain carries TRBV6-6 and TRBJ2-7; TRBD1 agrees at 7 bases. Germline V gives CDR1 MNHNY, CDR2 SVGAGI (reference sequence). This CDR3 is built from 15 residues. With 7 bases clipped from V and 2 bases from J, the junction kept 11 bases outside the gene matches. CDR3: CASNLEGTATYEQYF. CDR3 in DNA: TGTGCCAGCAACCTCGAGGGGACAGCGACCTACGAGCAGTACTTC.

About this clone: At the DNA level, this CDR3 is encoded by other sequences in the same sample as well. The chain combines TRBV19 with TRBJ2-5; D might be TRBD1 (5 bases). CDR1 is LNHDA and CDR2 is SQIVND in the germline V gene (reference sequence). V dropped 6 bases and J dropped 5 bases, with 7 bases sitting between them. CDR3 length equals 11 residues. CDR3 DNA sequence: TGTGCCAGTAGGTCAGGGGAGACCCAGTACTTC. Its protein is CASRSGETQYF. Using reference TRBV19 and TRBJ2-5 for the parts outside the CDR3, the full variable domain is DGGITQSPKYLFRKEGQNVTLSCEQNLNHDAMYWYRQDPGQGLRLIYYSQIVNDFQKGDIAEGYSVSREKKESFPLTVTSAQKNPTAFYLCASRSGETQYFGPGTRLLVL.

The rearrangement uses TRBV5-6 and TRBJ2-7, with a tentative D call TRBD1 (6 bases). The germline V gene encodes CDR1 SGHDT and CDR2 YYEEEE. CDR3 size: 14 residues. The V end lost 0 bases, the J end lost 2 bases, and 9 bases lay between the germline ends. In DNA, the CDR3 is TGTGCCAGCAGCTTGGGACAGGCCCCCTACGAGCAGTACTTC. Amino acid sequence: CASSLGQAPYEQYF.

The gene calls are TRBV6-1 and TRBJ1-1, with 10 bases aligning to TRBD1. This CDR3 has 15 amino acids. Germline CDR1 and CDR2: MNHNS and SASEGT. Unmatched junction bases numbered 9, after V lost 6 bases and J lost 5 bases. The CDR3: CASRLLGQGTTEAFF. CDR3 sequence (DNA): TGTGCCAGCAGATTATTGGGACAGGGGACGACTGAAGCTTTCTTT.

V and J are TRBV9 and TRBJ1-5, with D possibly matching TRBD1 (5 bases). The germline CDR1 and CDR2 sequences are SGDLS and YYNGEE. CDR3 length equals 12 residues. Deletions cut 3 bases from V and 8 bases from J, with 9 bases between. The CDR3 is CASSEGEEPQHF. DNA for the CDR3: TGTGCCAGCAGCGAAGGGGAAGAGCCCCAGCATTTT.

This clone has more than one count but fewer than ten. The chain uses TRBV21-1 and TRBJ2-7; no DNA check was done on the table's D call, TRBD2. TRBV21-1 is assigned pseudogene status. The CDR3 has 13 residues. For the CDR3, the DNA is TGTGCCAGCAGCAAAAGGGAGGACTACGAGCAGTACTTC. Residues: CASSKREDYEQYF.

The rearrangement uses TRBV6-5 and TRBJ2-3; D is uncertain. The CDR3 has 14 amino acids. Trimming pared 6 bases from V and 0 bases from J, leaving 10 bases between. From germline, CDR1 is MNHEY and CDR2 SVGAGI. CDR3 DNA sequence: TGTGCCAGCAGCCTAGGTCGGAGCACAGATACGCAGTATTTT. It specifies CASSLGRSTDTQYF.

The J gene is TRBJ2-1, the V gene TRBV7-9, with 12 bases that match TRBD2. Germline V CDR1 and CDR2: SEHNR, FQNEAQ (reference sequence). V lost 6 bases to trimming and J lost 2 bases; unmatched junction nucleotides: 8. The CDR3 has 17 residues. Here the CDR3 reads CASRPRLAGVAYNEQFF. The CDR3 DNA follows: TGTGCCAGCAGACCACGACTAGCGGGAGTGGCCTACAATGAGCAGTTCTTC.

The chain couples TRBV10-3 to TRBJ1-2; no clear D gene. CDR3 length: 20 residues. Germline loops: CDR1 ENHRY, CDR2 SYGVKD. V lost 7 bases and J lost 0, with 30 bases in between. CDR3 in amino acids: CAIKARIPIIAVAPNYGYTF. DNA for the CDR3: TGTGCCATCAAGGCGCGGATACCTATCATTGCGGTGGCGCCTAACTATGGCTACACCTTC.

The chain has TRBV5-4 and TRBJ2-3; the D gene is possibly TRBD2 (5 bases). The germline V gene has CDR1 SGHNT and CDR2 YYREEE (reference sequence). The CDR3 spans 13 residues. The V gene lost 2 bases and the J gene lost 10 bases, with 14 bases spanning the gap. CDR3 sequence reads: CASSLPGPSPQYF. As DNA, the CDR3 is TGTGCCAGCAGCTTACCGGGTCCTAGCCCGCAGTATTTT.

The rearrangement links TRBV27 to TRBJ2-7, with D perhaps matching TRBD2 (5 bases). Germline assignment: CDR1 MNHEY and CDR2 SMNVEV (reference sequence). Trimming removed 4 bases from V and 5 bases from J, with 9 bases in between. CDR3 size: 12 residues. DNA of the CDR3: TGTGCCAGCAGTTCTATCGGGGACGAGCAGTACTTC. Translated: CASSSIGDEQYF.

The chain joins TRBV6-4 to TRBJ2-2; D gene ambiguous. CDR3 size: 14 residues. Germline V gene data show CDR1 as MRHNA and CDR2 as SNTAGT. V gave up 6 bases and J gave up 3 bases, with 11 bases separating them. The CDR3 spells CASRGSPDTGELFF. The CDR3 DNA is TGTGCCAGCAGGGGCAGCCCCGACACCGGGGAGCTGTTTTTT.

J is TRBJ2-6 and V is TRBV11-2, with D hard to call. Germline values: CDR1 SGHAT, CDR2 FQNNGV. The V end lost 4 bases, the J end lost 4 bases, and 8 bases lay between the germline ends. This CDR3 contains 14 residues. The CDR3 loop is CASSSAGGANVLTF. Written as DNA, the CDR3 is TGTGCCAGCAGCTCCGCAGGCGGGGCCAACGTCCTGACTTTC.

This chain links TRBV27 with TRBJ2-2; D call uncertain. Germline loops: CDR1 MNHEY, CDR2 SMNVEV (reference sequence). This CDR3 is 14 amino acids long. The V and J ends lost 3 bases and 4 bases respectively, with 9 bases between them. CDR3 region: CASSLPETTGELFF. As DNA, the CDR3 is TGTGCCAGCAGTTTGCCAGAAACCACCGGGGAGCTGTTTTTT.

V gene TRBV5-4 combines with J gene TRBJ2-1; 15 bases match TRBD2. V lost 3 bases and J lost 6; bases outside the gene matches: 10. CDR3 size: 18 residues. CDR1 and CDR2 (germline): SGHNT, YYREEE (reference sequence). The CDR3 coding sequence is TGTGCCAGCAGCTCCCCCCCCCTGGGACTAGCGGGAGGCAATGAGCAGTTCTTC. This codes for CASSSPPLGLAGGNEQFF.

This clone was seen only once. The chain uses TRBV7-6 and TRBJ1-1; 8 bases match TRBD1. The V and J ends lost 4 bases and 4 bases, in that order; junction bases with no gene match: 17. The CDR3 is 18 amino acids. The germline CDR1 and CDR2 sequences are SGHVS and FNYEAQ. The DNA for the CDR3 is TGTGCCAGCAGCTCGTCTACGATGTACGGACAGGGAGGCACTGAAGCTTTCTTT. Protein product: CASSSSTMYGQGGTEAFF.

The chain uses TRBV18 and TRBJ2-5; no clear D. Germline CDR1 reads KGHSH; CDR2 reads LQKENI. Trimming pared 1 base from V and 1 base from J, leaving 7 bases between. The CDR3 has 14 residues. The CDR3 DNA sequence: TGTGCCAGCTCACCACGCCAGTCCCAAGAGACCCAGTACTTC. It translates to CASSPRQSQETQYF. The full variable domain, its missing parts supplied by reference TRBV18 and TRBJ2-5, is NAGVMQNPRHLVRRRGQEARLRCSPMKGHSHVYWYRQLPEEGLKFMVYLQKENIIDESGMPKERFSAEFPKEGPSILRIQQVVRGDSAAYFCASSPRQSQETQYFGPGTRLLVL.

This chain links TRBV4-1 with TRBJ2-1; 9 positions match TRBD2. Germline V gene data show CDR1 as MGHRA and CDR2 as YSYEKL. V dropped 0 bases and J dropped 7; count of bases not matched to a gene: 10. The CDR3 covers 17 residues. The CDR3 DNA is TGCGCCAGCAGCCAAGATGTCGCGGGAGGGCCGCAAAATGAGCAGTTCTTC. Protein: CASSQDVAGGPQNEQFF.

The rearrangement joins TRBV27 to TRBJ2-1; the match to TRBD1 covers 7 bases. The ends lost 11 bases at V and 0 bases at J; junction bases unmatched: 7. The CDR3 runs to 14 residues. CDR1 MNHEY and CDR2 SMNVEV come from the germline V gene (reference sequence). CDR3 loop: CAARQGSSYNEQFF. CDR3 in DNA: TGTGCCGCTAGACAGGGAAGCTCCTACAATGAGCAGTTCTTC.

The V and J genes are TRBV6-6 and TRBJ1-6; 12 bases align to TRBD1. CDR1 is MNHNY, CDR2 SVGAGI, per germline (reference sequence). The CDR3 covers 14 residues. V was pared by 8 bases and J by 6 bases, with 2 bases of the junction left unmatched. CDR3 sequence (DNA): TGTGCCAGCCAGGGACAGGGGGCTAATTCACCCCTCCACTTT. This translates into CASQGQGANSPLHF.

This clone was found a few times. The rearrangement uses TRBV5-1 and TRBJ1-1, with D unresolved. The V gene lost 4 bases and the J gene lost 5 bases, with 15 bases spanning the gap. The CDR3 is made up of 14 amino acids. Germline-derived CDR1 and CDR2 are SGHRS and YFSETQ. The CDR3, as DNA: TGCGCCAGCAGCCAAGGACTCCGGGCGACTGAAGCTTTCTTT. Translating gives CASSQGLRATEAFF.

The CDR3 sequence is CASSLEGQAPYEQYF. CDR3 nucleotide sequence: TGTGCCAGCAGCTTAGAGGGACAGGCTCCCTACGAGCAGTACTTC. This chain connects TRBV13 to TRBJ2-7, with TRBD1 matching 8 bases. Germline values: CDR1 PRHDT, CDR2 FYEKMQ (reference sequence). V trimming: 1 base; J trimming: 2 bases; junction bases outside the gene matches: 4. The CDR3 is 15 amino acids. Together with reference TRBV13 and TRBJ2-7, the CDR3 gives the full variable domain: AAGVIQSPRHLIKEKRETATLKCYPIPRHDTVYWYQQGPGQDPQFLISFYEKMQSDKGSIPDRFSAQQFSDYHSELNMSSLELGDSALYFCASSLEGQAPYEQYFGPGTRLTVT.

This chain joins TRBV27 and TRBJ1-2; 9 nucleotides match TRBD1. This CDR3 is 14 amino acids long. The ends lost 4 bases at V and 3 bases at J; junction bases unmatched: 3. Looked up from germline, CDR1 is MNHEY and CDR2 is SMNVEV (reference sequence). The CDR3 DNA follows: TGTGCCAGCAGTTCACAGGGGGCAGACTATGGCTACACCTTC. Translated: CASSSQGADYGYTF.

The rearrangement joins TRBV27 to TRBJ2-2, with a tentative D call TRBD2 (6 bases). V was cut by 2 bases and J by 0 bases, with 7 bases left in between. This CDR3 spans 15 amino acids. Germline CDR1 and CDR2: MNHEY and SMNVEV (reference sequence). The CDR3 reads CASSLAGTNTGELFF. In DNA, the CDR3 is TGTGCCAGCAGTTTAGCGGGGACGAACACCGGGGAGCTGTTTTTT.

This clone was seen a few times. CDR3 protein: CASSLRSAGAGDTQYF. Here the CDR3 DNA reads TGTGCCAGCAGTTTACGGTCTGCGGGAGCTGGAGATACGCAGTATTTT. The gene calls are TRBV27 and TRBJ2-3; 7 bases align to TRBD2. The CDR3 totals 16 residues. V was pared by 2 bases and J by 5 bases, with 10 bases of the junction left unmatched. Germline V gene lookup returns CDR1 MNHEY and CDR2 SMNVEV (reference sequence).

The genes are TRBV2 and TRBJ2-5; the match to TRBD1 covers 9 bases. Trimming cost V 4 bases and J 4 bases; bases outside gene matches: 4. Germline CDR1 SNHLY, CDR2 FYNNEI. The CDR3 sequence is 14 residues long. CDR3 loop: CASSADRGAETQYF. CDR3 nucleotide sequence: TGTGCCAGCAGTGCGGACAGGGGAGCAGAGACCCAGTACTTC.